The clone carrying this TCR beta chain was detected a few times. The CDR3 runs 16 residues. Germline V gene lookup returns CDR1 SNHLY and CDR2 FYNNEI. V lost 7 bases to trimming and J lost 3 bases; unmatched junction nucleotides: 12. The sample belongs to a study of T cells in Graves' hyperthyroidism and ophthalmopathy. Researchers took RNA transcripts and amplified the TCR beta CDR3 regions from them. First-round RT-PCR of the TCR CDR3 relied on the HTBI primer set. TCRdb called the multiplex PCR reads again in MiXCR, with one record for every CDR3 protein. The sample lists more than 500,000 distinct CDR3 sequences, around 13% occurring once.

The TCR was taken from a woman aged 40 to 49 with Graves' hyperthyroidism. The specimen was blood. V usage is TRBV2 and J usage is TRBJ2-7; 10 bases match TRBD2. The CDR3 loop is CASTSGTSVKDYEQYF. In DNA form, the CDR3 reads TGTGCCAGCACATCCGGGACTAGCGTAAAAGACTACGAGCAGTACTTC.